One sample yielded the 26 T cell receptor beta chains listed below, sequenced in a study of blood T cell repertoires in COVID-19. Some clones are missing from TCRdb's copy, which holds only in-frame ones; the method was immunoSEQ multiplex PCR. Altogether around 170,000 clones are present, about four fifths being singletons, with the ten largest covering approximately 15%. Sequencing was performed on peripheral blood. These receptors were taken from a woman of 80 years or more with acute or convalescent COVID-19.

This clone was recorded a few times. The rearrangement joins TRBV30 to TRBJ2-7; D gene uncertain. The V gene lost 2 bases and the J gene lost 7 bases, with 6 bases spanning the gap. Germline V gene lookup returns CDR1 GTSNPN and CDR2 SVGIG (reference sequence). This CDR3 has 10 residues. In DNA form, the CDR3 reads TGTGCCTGGAGTAAGCGTGAGCAGTACTTC. Protein: CAWSKREQYF.

The chain couples TRBV5-4 to TRBJ2-7; D gene ambiguous. Trimming shortened V by 0 bases and J by 9 bases, and 10 bases separated the two germline ends. The germline V gene encodes CDR1 SGHNT and CDR2 YYREEE (reference sequence). CDR3 length: 12 amino acids. CDR3 residues: CASSLDSRAQYF. CDR3 DNA sequence: TGTGCCAGCAGCTTGGACAGCAGAGCGCAGTACTTC.

Remarks on this clone: The same CDR3 also results from other DNA sequences found in this sample. This rearrangement joins TRBV7-3 to TRBJ2-5, with 14 bases aligning to TRBD2. Germline V gene data show CDR1 as SGHTA and CDR2 as FQGTGA. The CDR3 has 15 residues. Trimming cost V 2 bases and J 4 bases; bases outside gene matches: 0. Here the CDR3 reads CASSLGLAGGETQYF. The CDR3 DNA sequence: TGTGCCAGCAGCTTAGGACTAGCGGGAGGAGAGACCCAGTACTTC.

The chain uses TRBV2 and TRBJ1-4; no reliable D call. CDR3 length: 12 amino acids. Trimming shortened V by 4 bases and J by 5 bases, and 5 bases separated the two germline ends. Germline loops: CDR1 SNHLY, CDR2 FYNNEI. CDR3 amino acids: CASSAENEKLFF. Here the CDR3 DNA reads TGTGCCAGCAGTGCGGAGAATGAAAAACTGTTTTTT.

V is TRBV19 and J is TRBJ1-2; D gene ambiguous. The V and J ends lost 7 bases and 5 bases respectively, with 11 bases between them. The CDR3 runs to 12 residues. CDR1 is LNHDA and CDR2 is SQIVND in the germline V gene (reference sequence). This chain's CDR3 is CASNPTGYGYTF. In DNA form, the CDR3 reads TGTGCCAGTAACCCCACGGGGTATGGCTACACCTTC.

For the CDR3, the DNA is TGTGCCACCAGCGGTAAAGGGGGCGCCTACAATGAGCAGTTCTTC. Translating gives CATSGKGGAYNEQFF. J is TRBJ2-1 and V is TRBV24-1; 7 bases line up with TRBD1. The V gene end was trimmed by 7 bases and the J gene end by 2 bases; junction bases not matched to a gene: 7. The CDR3 runs 15 residues. Germline CDR1 is KGHDR and CDR2 is SFDVKD.

J is TRBJ2-3 and V is TRBV24-1; no firm D call. The V end was cut by 3 bases, the J end by 0 bases, with 9 bases between. CDR3 size: 15 residues. Germline V lookup: CDR1 KGHDR, CDR2 SFDVKD. This CDR3 is CATSDTGSSTDTQYF. CDR3 in DNA: TGTGCCACCAGTGATACGGGTTCAAGCACAGATACGCAGTATTTT.

This chain joins TRBV30 and TRBJ1-2; D possibly corresponds to TRBD1 (6 bases). Germline CDR1 GTSNPN, CDR2 SVGIG (reference sequence). The V gene lost 1 base and the J gene lost 2 bases, with 26 bases spanning the gap. CDR3 size: 19 residues. CDR3 protein: CAWSATRPSDRIGNYGYTF. DNA of the CDR3: TGTGCCTGGAGTGCAACGCGACCTTCAGACAGGATAGGGAACTATGGCTACACCTTC. Using reference TRBV30 and TRBJ1-2 for the parts outside the CDR3, the full variable domain is SQTIHQWPATLVQPVGSPLSLECTVEGTSNPNLYWYRQAAGRGLQLLFYSVGIGQISSEVPQNLSASRPQDRQFILSSKKLLLSDSGFYLCAWSATRPSDRIGNYGYTFGSGTRLTVV.

The chain combines TRBV20-1 with TRBJ1-2; D call uncertain. The length of the CDR3 is 11 residues. Trimming shortened V by 6 bases and J by 8 bases, and 13 bases separated the two germline ends. Germline values: CDR1 DFQATT, CDR2 SNEGSKA (reference sequence). CDR3 coding DNA: TGCAGTGCCCCAGCCTCAGGCGGCTACACCTTC. This translates into CSAPASGGYTF.

The V gene is TRBV6-1, the J gene TRBJ1-4; 8 bases align to TRBD1. Per the germline V gene, CDR1 is MNHNS and CDR2 is SASEGT. V shed 3 bases and J 0 bases; nucleotides not matched to a gene: 6. This CDR3 contains 17 residues. CDR3 sequence: CASSEPGTGATNEKLFF. The CDR3 DNA sequence: TGTGCCAGCAGTGAGCCCGGGACAGGTGCAACTAATGAAAAACTGTTTTTT.

This chain connects TRBV3-1 (or the pseudogene TRBV3-2) to TRBJ1-2; 9 positions agree with TRBD1. The CDR3 runs to 15 residues. J was trimmed by 4 bases and V by 3 bases; bases with no gene match: 6. Germline loops: CDR1 LGHDT, CDR2 YNNKEL (reference sequence). The DNA for the CDR3 is TGTGCCAGCAGCCAGAGGACAGGGGATTCCTATGGCTACACCTTC. Translation: CASSQRTGDSYGYTF.

This clone has more than one count but fewer than ten. This chain links TRBV9 with TRBJ2-3, with D perhaps TRBD2 (5 bases). The CDR3 runs 12 residues. Trimming left V 7 bases short and J 3 bases short, with 9 bases between. Germline V CDR1 and CDR2: SGDLS, YYNGEE. The CDR3 spells CASGPGTDTQYF. The CDR3 DNA sequence: TGTGCCAGCGGACCGGGAACAGATACGCAGTATTTT.

This rearrangement joins TRBV18 to TRBJ2-2, with TRBD1 matching 7 bases. CDR1 is KGHSH and CDR2 is LQKENI in the germline V gene. The CDR3 consists of 14 residues. J was trimmed by 4 bases and V by 5 bases; bases with no gene match: 4. CDR3 DNA sequence: TGTGCCAGCTCAGCGACAGGGAGCACCGGGGAGCTGTTTTTT. Amino acids: CASSATGSTGELFF.

V is TRBV5-1 and J is TRBJ2-7; 8 nucleotides agree with TRBD2. The J segment lost 5 bases and the V segment lost 4 bases, leaving 11 bases of the junction unmatched. Germline V CDR1 and CDR2: SGHRS, YFSETQ. The CDR3 extends over 15 amino acids. The DNA for the CDR3 is TGCGCCAGCAGCCTGATAGCGGGAAGCAGCAACGAGCAGTACTTC. Translated: CASSLIAGSSNEQYF.

This clone occurred once. V and J are TRBV6-5 and TRBJ2-2; D uncertain. CDR3 length equals 15 residues. Germline CDR1 and CDR2: MNHEY and SVGAGI. V dropped 7 bases and J dropped 0 bases, with 12 bases sitting between them. CDR3 amino acids: CASNPHSSNTGELFF. CDR3 in DNA: TGTGCCAGCAATCCCCATAGTTCGAACACCGGGGAGCTGTTTTTT.

The sample holds a few counts of this clone. This chain uses TRBV30 with TRBJ2-1; tentatively, D is TRBD2 (7 bases). The CDR3 totals 14 residues. V was trimmed by 1 base and J by 9 bases, leaving 16 bases between them. Germline-derived CDR1 and CDR2 are GTSNPN and SVGIG (reference sequence). CDR3 in DNA: TGTGCCTGGAGTGAAGGGGGGGCGATTGTTGAGCAGTTCTTC. Amino acid sequence: CAWSEGGAIVEQFF.

The chain carries TRBV4-1 and TRBJ1-5, with a weak D call TRBD1 (5 bases). V lost 0 bases to trimming and J lost 2 bases, with 11 bases between them. The germline V gene encodes CDR1 MGHRA and CDR2 YSYEKL. This CDR3 spans 16 amino acids. The chain's CDR3 is CASSQDPREGNQPQHF. The CDR3 bases are TGCGCCAGCAGCCAAGACCCCAGGGAAGGCAATCAGCCCCAGCATTTT.

The chain recombines TRBV5-1 with TRBJ1-5; maybe TRBD1 (5 bases). The CDR3 loop spans 15 amino acids. The V and J ends lost 0 bases and 6 bases respectively, with 13 bases between them. The germline V gene encodes CDR1 SGHRS and CDR2 YFSETQ. The CDR3 reads CASSLGPGGSQPQHF. The CDR3 DNA is TGCGCCAGCAGCTTGGGCCCCGGGGGAAGTCAGCCCCAGCATTTT.

This clone occurred once. The J gene is TRBJ1-1, the V gene TRBV27, with D possibly TRBD1 on 6 matching bases. Trimming removed 0 bases from V and 0 bases from J, with 17 bases in between. Looked up from germline, CDR1 is MNHEY and CDR2 is SMNVEV (reference sequence). The CDR3 has 18 residues. CDR3 coding DNA: TGTGCCAGCAGTTTATCCGGGGACAACGCATGGGTGAACACTGAAGCTTTCTTT. Translation: CASSLSGDNAWVNTEAFF.

This chain joins TRBV15 and TRBJ1-3; TRBD1 is a possible D gene (5 bases). Germline V gene lookup returns CDR1 LNHNV and CDR2 YYDKDF (reference sequence). The CDR3 sequence is 17 residues long. Trimming took 5 bases from V and 0 from J, leaving 17 bases between them. The CDR3 reads CATSGQWGRNSGNTIYF. CDR3 DNA sequence: TGTGCCACCAGCGGCCAATGGGGCAGGAACTCTGGAAACACCATATATTTT.

This rearrangement joins TRBV7-2 to TRBJ1-2, with a tentative D call TRBD1 (5 bases). The CDR3 is 15 residues long. Per germline, CDR1 SGHTA and CDR2 FQGNSA. V was pared by 0 bases and J by 6 bases, with 14 bases between. CDR3 amino acids: CASSLAGGREDGYTF. CDR3 bases: TGTGCCAGCAGCTTAGCTGGCGGCAGGGAGGATGGCTACACCTTC.

The chain combines TRBV7-9 with TRBJ1-3, with D possibly matching TRBD1 (5 bases). Germline V lookup: CDR1 SEHNR, CDR2 FQNEAQ (reference sequence). This CDR3 contains 15 residues. V gave up 4 bases and J gave up 2 bases, with 12 bases separating them. The CDR3 nucleotides are TGTGCCAGCAGCTGGGGTGACAGCACTGGAAACACCATATATTTT. It specifies CASSWGDSTGNTIYF.

This rearrangement joins TRBV4-2 to TRBJ2-1; TRBD2 agrees at 8 bases. Germline lookup yields CDR1 LGHNA and CDR2 YNFKEQ. The CDR3 sequence is 18 residues long. V was clipped by 0 bases and J by 2 bases; unmatched bases: 9. The CDR3 sequence is CASSQDTGILAAYNEQFF. CDR3 sequence (DNA): TGTGCCAGCAGCCAAGATACGGGTATACTAGCGGCCTACAATGAGCAGTTCTTC.

The chain recombines TRBV6-5 with TRBJ2-3; 7 bases map to TRBD1. Germline CDR1 is MNHEY and CDR2 is SVGAGI. This CDR3 spans 13 amino acids. Losses at the gene ends were 8 bases for V and 0 bases for J; bases not matched to a gene: 2. The CDR3 loop reads CASVDRSTDTQYF. CDR3 nucleotides: TGTGCCAGCGTGGACAGGAGCACAGATACGCAGTATTTT.

The rearrangement uses TRBV2 and TRBJ1-2; 9 bases align to TRBD1. The V and J ends lost 8 bases and 8 bases, in that order; junction bases with no gene match: 12. The CDR3 totals 14 residues. Germline assignment: CDR1 SNHLY and CDR2 FYNNEI. CDR3 DNA sequence: TGTGCCAGCCAGGATCCGGGACAGGGAGGCGGCTACACCTTC. It encodes CASQDPGQGGGYTF.

A few counts support this clone. This rearrangement joins TRBV3-1 (or the pseudogene TRBV3-2) to TRBJ2-1; 9 positions agree with TRBD1. The V gene end was trimmed by 5 bases and the J gene end by 6 bases; junction bases not matched to a gene: 8. This CDR3 is built from 15 residues. Per the germline V gene, CDR1 is LGHDT and CDR2 is YNNKEL (reference sequence). The CDR3 nucleotides read TGTGCCAGCAGCTACCCGGGACAGGGTCTCAATGAGCAGTTCTTC. It codes for CASSYPGQGLNEQFF.